This T cell receptor beta chain comes out of a study of blood T cell repertoires in COVID-19. About the research overall: There were acute and convalescent COVID-19 samples, and they came from the United States, Italy and Spain. The analysed material was cDNA or gDNA that came from T cells, B-cell-depleted T cells, or PBMCs.

Authors' processing steps: From reference gene primer amplification, estimates of nucleated cell counts were derived. The repertoire was sequenced with immunoSEQ multiplex PCR; TCRdb's copy has only in-frame clones and lacks some. V and J calls and clone size come straight from that table; D and trimming were deduced from the DNA. The sample carries tens of thousands of clones, more than 85% recorded once. Per the germline V gene, CDR1 is SGHRS and CDR2 is YFSETQ. V was pared by 5 bases and J by 4 bases, with 5 bases of the junction left unmatched. The CDR3 has 15 residues. The sample consisted of peripheral blood. This TCR was recovered from a woman aged 65 to 85 with active COVID-19. This chain connects TRBV5-1 to TRBJ2-1, with 11 bases identical to TRBD2. CDR3 bases: TGCGCCAGCAGACCTAGGACTAGCGGGTACAATGAGCAGTTCTTC. Amino acid sequence: CASRPRTSGYNEQFF. Drawing the rest from reference TRBV5-1 and TRBJ2-1, the complete variable domain is KAGVTQTPRYLIKTRGQQVTLSCSPISGHRSVSWYQQTPGQGLQFLFEYFSETQRNKGNFPGRFSGRQFSNSRSEMNVSTLELGDSALYLCASRPRTSGYNEQFFGPGTRLTVL.